This T cell receptor (beta chain) was sequenced in a study of cytomegalovirus exposure and HLA in healthy donors. Whole-study context: The approximately 110 validation repertoires, a later analysis reported, used the same platform as the approximately 730 repertoires from the first cohort. General study points: First-cohort TCR clusters were later found to tend to co-occur in the 120 or so validation repertoires.

As concerns this clone: Its target is not known.

Libraries were prepared by immunoSEQ multiplex PCR; TCRdb keeps only in-frame clonotypes and omits some of them. The sample consists of just over 65,000 clones, around 97% of them appearing once. Germline V gene sequence: CDR1 LNHDA, CDR2 SQIVND (reference sequence). CDR3 length: 14 amino acids. V lost 6 bases to trimming and J lost 3 bases, with 11 bases between them. This rearrangement joins TRBV19 to TRBJ2-2; D may be TRBD1 (6 bases). The clonotype comes from a woman between 18 and 30 years old in good health and CMV-seropositive. Material for sequencing was PBMCs. CDR3 amino acids: CASSTQGYTGELFF. In DNA, the CDR3 is TGTGCCAGTAGCACACAGGGATACACCGGGGAGCTGTTTTTT.